Given below is one T cell receptor beta chain in context. This sample is part of a study of T-cell memory formation after mild COVID-19. TCRdb reprocessed the 5' RACE reads with MiXCR, giving one entry per CDR3 protein. In the table there are approximately 240,000 distinct CDR3 sequences, about 17% of which are singletons. J gave up 7 bases and V 1 base, and 5 bases lay outside the gene matches. In germline, CDR1 is MDHEN, CDR2 SYDVKM. The CDR3 extends over 16 amino acids. This clonotype was obtained from a man in his late teens or twenties who had mild COVID-19 (a few samples of this study predate the infection). Cell type and time point are not known. This chain uses TRBV28 with TRBJ1-6; 9 positions match TRBD1. Sequences were obtained from PBMCs or a T cell subset sorted from them (not recorded which). In nucleotides, the CDR3 is TGTGCCAGCAGTTTATTGACAGGGGGTTCGAATTCACCCCTCCACTTT. Its translation is CASSLLTGGSNSPLHF.